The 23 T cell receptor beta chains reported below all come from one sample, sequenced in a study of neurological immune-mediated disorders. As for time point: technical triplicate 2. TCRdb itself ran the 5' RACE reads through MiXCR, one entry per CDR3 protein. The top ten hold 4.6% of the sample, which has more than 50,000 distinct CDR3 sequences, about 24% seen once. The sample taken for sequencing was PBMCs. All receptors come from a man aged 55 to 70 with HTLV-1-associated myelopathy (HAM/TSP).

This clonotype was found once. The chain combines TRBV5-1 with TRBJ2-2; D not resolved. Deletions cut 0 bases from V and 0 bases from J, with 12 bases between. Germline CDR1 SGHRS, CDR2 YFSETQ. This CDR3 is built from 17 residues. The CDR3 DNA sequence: TGCGCCAGCAGCTTGGACCCCGCAGGAACGAACACCGGGGAGCTGTTTTTT. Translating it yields CASSLDPAGTNTGELFF. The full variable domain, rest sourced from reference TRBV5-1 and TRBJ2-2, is KAGVTQTPRYLIKTRGQQVTLSCSPISGHRSVSWYQQTPGQGLQFLFEYFSETQRNKGNFPGRFSGRQFSNSRSEMNVSTLELGDSALYLCASSLDPAGTNTGELFFGEGSRLTVL.

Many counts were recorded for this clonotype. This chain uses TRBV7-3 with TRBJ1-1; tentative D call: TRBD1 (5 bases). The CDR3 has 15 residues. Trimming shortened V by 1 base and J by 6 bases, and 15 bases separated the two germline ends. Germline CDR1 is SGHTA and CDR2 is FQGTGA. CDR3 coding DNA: TGTGCCAGCAGCTTAAAGTCAGGTCTGGGGGCTGAAGCTTTCTTT. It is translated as CASSLKSGLGAEAFF.

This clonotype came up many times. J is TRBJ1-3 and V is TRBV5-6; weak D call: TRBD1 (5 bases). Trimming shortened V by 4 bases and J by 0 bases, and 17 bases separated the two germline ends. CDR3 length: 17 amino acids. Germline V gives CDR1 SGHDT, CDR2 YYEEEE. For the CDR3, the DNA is TGTGCCAGCAGCCCCCGGGGCTGGATCGACTCTGGAAACACCATATATTTT. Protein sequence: CASSPRGWIDSGNTIYF.

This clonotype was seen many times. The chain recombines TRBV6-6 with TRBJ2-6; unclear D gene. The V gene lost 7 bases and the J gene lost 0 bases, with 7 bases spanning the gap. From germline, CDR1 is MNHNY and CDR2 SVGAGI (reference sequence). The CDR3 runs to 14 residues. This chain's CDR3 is CASNTNSGANVLTF. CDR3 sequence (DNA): TGTGCCAGCAACACCAACTCTGGGGCCAACGTCCTGACTTTC.

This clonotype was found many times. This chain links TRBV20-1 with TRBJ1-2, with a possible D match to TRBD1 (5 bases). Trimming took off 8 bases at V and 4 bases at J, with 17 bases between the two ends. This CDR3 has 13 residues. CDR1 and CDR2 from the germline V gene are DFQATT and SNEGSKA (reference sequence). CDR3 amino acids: CSPHRVGGYGYTF. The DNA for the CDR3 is TGCAGTCCACACCGTGTGGGGGGCTATGGCTACACCTTC.

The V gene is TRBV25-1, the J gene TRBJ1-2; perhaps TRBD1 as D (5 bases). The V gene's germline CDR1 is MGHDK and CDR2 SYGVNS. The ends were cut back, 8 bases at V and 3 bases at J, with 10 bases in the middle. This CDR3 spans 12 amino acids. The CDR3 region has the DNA TGTGCCAGCCGCGGGGCTGACTATGGCTACACCTTC. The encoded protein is CASRGADYGYTF.

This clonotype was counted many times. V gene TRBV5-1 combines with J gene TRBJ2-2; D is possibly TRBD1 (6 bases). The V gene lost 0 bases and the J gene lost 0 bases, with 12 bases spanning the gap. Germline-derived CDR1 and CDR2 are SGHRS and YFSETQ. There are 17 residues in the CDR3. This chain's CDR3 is CASSLGYWTANTGELFF. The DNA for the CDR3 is TGCGCCAGCAGCTTGGGATACTGGACAGCGAACACCGGGGAGCTGTTTTTT.

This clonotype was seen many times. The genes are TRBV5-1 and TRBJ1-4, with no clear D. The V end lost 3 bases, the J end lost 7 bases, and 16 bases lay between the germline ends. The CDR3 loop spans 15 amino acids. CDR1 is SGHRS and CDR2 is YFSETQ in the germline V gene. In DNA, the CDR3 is TGCGCCAGCAGCTCAACGGGTCGGGAAGGTGAAAAACTGTTTTTT. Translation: CASSSTGREGEKLFF.

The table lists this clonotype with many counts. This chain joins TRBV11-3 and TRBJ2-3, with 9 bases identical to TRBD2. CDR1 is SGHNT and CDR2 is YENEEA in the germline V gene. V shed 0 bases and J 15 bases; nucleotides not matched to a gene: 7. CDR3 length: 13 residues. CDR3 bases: TGTGCCAGCAGCTTAGACGCCGGGACTAGCTGTTATTTT. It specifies CASSLDAGTSCYF.

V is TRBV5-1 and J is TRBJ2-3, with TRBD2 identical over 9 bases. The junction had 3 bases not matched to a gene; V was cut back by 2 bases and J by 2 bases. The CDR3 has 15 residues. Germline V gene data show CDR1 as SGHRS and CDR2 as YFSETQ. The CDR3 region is CASSLLAGVTDTQYF. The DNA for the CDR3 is TGCGCCAGCAGCTTATTAGCGGGAGTCACAGATACGCAGTATTTT.

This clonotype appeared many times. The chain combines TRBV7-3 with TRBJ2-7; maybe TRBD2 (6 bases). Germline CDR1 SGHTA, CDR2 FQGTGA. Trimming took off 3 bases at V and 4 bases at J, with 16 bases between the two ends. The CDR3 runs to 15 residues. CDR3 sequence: CASSLGAGLLYEQYF. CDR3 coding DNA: TGTGCCAGCAGCTTGGGTGCGGGGCTTCTATACGAGCAGTACTTC.

CDR3 residues: CASSFGTGGFVGTEAFF. In nucleotides, the CDR3 is TGCGCCAGCAGCTTTGGGACAGGGGGCTTCGTCGGCACTGAAGCTTTCTTT. The V gene is TRBV5-1, the J gene TRBJ1-1; the match to TRBD1 covers 12 bases. The V gene's germline CDR1 is SGHRS and CDR2 YFSETQ. V was clipped by 2 bases and J by 4 bases; unmatched bases: 9. This CDR3 has 17 amino acids.

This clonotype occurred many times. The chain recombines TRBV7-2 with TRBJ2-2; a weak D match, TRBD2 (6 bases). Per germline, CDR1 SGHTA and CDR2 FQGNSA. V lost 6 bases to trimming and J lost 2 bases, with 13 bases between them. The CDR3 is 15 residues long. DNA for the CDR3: TGTGCCAGCAGACCCGGGACTCCTAACACCGGGGAGCTGTTTTTT. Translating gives CASRPGTPNTGELFF.

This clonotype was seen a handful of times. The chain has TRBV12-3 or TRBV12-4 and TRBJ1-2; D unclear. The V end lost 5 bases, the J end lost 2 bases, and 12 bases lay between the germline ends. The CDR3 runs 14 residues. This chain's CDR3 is CASSPPGGNYGYTF. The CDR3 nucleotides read TGTGCCAGCAGTCCTCCAGGAGGGAACTATGGCTACACCTTC.

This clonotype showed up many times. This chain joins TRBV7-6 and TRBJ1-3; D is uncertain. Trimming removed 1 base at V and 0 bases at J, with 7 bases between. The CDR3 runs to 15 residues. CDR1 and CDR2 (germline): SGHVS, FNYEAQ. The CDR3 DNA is TGTGCCAGCAGCTTAGGTACAATCTCTGGAAACACCATATATTTT. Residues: CASSLGTISGNTIYF.

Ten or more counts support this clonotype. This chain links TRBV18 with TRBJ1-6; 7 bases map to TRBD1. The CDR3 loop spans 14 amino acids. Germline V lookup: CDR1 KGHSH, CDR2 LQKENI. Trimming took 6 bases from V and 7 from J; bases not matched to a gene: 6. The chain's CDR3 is CASSRDRVNSPLHF. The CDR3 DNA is TGTGCCAGCTCCCGAGACAGGGTGAATTCACCCCTCCACTTT.

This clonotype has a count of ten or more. CDR3 sequence (DNA): TGTGCCAGCAGCCCGACAGCCGGGGGCTCCTACAATGAGCAGTTCTTC. Protein sequence: CASSPTAGGSYNEQFF. This chain joins TRBV27 and TRBJ2-1, with D perhaps matching TRBD2 (6 bases). The CDR3 covers 16 residues. V gave up 6 bases and J gave up 0 bases, with 15 bases separating them. Per the germline V gene, CDR1 is MNHEY and CDR2 is SMNVEV (reference sequence).

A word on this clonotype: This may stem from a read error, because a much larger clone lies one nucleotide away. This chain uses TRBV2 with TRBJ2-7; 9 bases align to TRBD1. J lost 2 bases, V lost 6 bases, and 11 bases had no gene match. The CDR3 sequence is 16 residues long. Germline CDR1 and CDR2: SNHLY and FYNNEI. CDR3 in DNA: TGTGCCAGCAGCCCCGGGACAGGGTGGAGTACCTACGAGCAGTACTTC. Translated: CASSPGTGWSTYEQYF.

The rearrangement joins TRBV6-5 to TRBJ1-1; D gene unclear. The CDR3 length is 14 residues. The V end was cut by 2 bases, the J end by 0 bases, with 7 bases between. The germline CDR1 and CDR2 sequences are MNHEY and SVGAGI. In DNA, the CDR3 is TGTGCCAGCAGTTACGGGGTTCTGAACACTGAAGCTTTCTTT. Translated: CASSYGVLNTEAFF.

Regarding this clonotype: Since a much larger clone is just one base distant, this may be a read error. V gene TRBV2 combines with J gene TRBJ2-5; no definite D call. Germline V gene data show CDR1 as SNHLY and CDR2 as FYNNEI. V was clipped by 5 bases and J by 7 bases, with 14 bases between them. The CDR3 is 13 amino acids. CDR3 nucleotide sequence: TGTGCCAGCAGTCAAATTCCCGACTGGACCCAGTACTTC. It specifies CASSQIPDWTQYF. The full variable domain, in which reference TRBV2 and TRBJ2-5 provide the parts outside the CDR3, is EPEVTQTPSHQVTQMGQEVILRCVPISNHLYFYWYRQILGQKVEFLVSFYNNEISEKSEIFDDQFSVERPDGSNFTLKIRSTKLEDSAMYFCASSQIPDWTQYFGPGTRLLVL.

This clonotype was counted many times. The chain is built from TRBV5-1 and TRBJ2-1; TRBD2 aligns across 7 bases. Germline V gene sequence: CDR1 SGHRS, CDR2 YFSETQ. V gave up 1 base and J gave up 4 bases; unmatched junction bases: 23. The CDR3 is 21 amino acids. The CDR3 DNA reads TGCGCCAGCAGCTTGTCCCCCGGGGGGTTCCGGGAACATACTGGGTACAATGAGCAGTTCTTC. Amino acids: CASSLSPGGFREHTGYNEQFF. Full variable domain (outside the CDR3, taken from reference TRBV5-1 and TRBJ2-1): KAGVTQTPRYLIKTRGQQVTLSCSPISGHRSVSWYQQTPGQGLQFLFEYFSETQRNKGNFPGRFSGRQFSNSRSEMNVSTLELGDSALYLCASSLSPGGFREHTGYNEQFFGPGTRLTVL.

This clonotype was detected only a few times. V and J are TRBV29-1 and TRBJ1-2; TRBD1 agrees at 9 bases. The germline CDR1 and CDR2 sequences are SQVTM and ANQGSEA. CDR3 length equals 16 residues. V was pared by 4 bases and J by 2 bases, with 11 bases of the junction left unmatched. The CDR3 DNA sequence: TGCAGCGTTGGAGGGGACAGGGCAGTCCTCAACTATGGCTACACCTTC. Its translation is CSVGGDRAVLNYGYTF.

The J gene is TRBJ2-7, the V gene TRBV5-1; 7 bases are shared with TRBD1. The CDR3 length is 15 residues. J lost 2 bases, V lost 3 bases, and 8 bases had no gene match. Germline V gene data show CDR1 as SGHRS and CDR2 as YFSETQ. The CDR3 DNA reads TGCGCCAGCAGCTCGACAGACAGGGCACCCTACGAGCAGTACTTC. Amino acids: CASSSTDRAPYEQYF. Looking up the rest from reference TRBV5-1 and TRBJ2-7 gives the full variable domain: KAGVTQTPRYLIKTRGQQVTLSCSPISGHRSVSWYQQTPGQGLQFLFEYFSETQRNKGNFPGRFSGRQFSNSRSEMNVSTLELGDSALYLCASSSTDRAPYEQYFGPGTRLTVT.